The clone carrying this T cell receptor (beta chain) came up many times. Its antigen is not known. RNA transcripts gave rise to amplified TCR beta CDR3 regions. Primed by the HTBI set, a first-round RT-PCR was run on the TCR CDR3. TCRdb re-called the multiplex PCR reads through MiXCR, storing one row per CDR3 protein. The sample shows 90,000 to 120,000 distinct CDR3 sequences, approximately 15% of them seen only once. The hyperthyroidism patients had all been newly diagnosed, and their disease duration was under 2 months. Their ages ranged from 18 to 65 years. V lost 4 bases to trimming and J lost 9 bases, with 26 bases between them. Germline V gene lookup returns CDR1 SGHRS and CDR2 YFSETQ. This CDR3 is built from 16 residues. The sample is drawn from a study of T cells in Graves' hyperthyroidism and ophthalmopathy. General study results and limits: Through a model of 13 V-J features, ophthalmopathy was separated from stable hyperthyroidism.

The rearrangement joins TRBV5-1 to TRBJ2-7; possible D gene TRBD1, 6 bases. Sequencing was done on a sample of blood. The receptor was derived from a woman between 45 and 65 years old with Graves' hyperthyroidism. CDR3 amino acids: CASSTTRQGIRGWQYF. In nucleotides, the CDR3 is TGCGCCAGCAGCACAACGAGGCAGGGGATTCGCGGGTGGCAGTACTTC.